The 9 T cell receptor beta chains below were found in one sample sequenced in a study of patients and donors after allogeneic stem cell transplantation. TCRdb recomputed calls from the RT-PCR reads with MiXCR, one row per CDR3 protein. The sample has 1,500 to 2,000 distinct CDR3 sequences; approximately 17% are singletons. Sequencing was performed on blood, either unsorted or a sorted T cell fraction (not recorded which). The receptor source for this set is a human donor who was either an allogeneic HSCT recipient or a stem cell or donor lymphocyte infusion donor (not recorded which). It is not recorded whose cells these are; they may come from a transplant donor.

This clonotype appeared many times. V and J are TRBV2 and TRBJ1-5; 7 bases match TRBD1. CDR1 is SNHLY and CDR2 is FYNNEI in the germline V gene. V lost 6 bases to trimming and J lost 4 bases; unmatched junction nucleotides: 3. The CDR3 covers 13 residues. As DNA, the CDR3 is TGTGCCAGCAGCCGGGACAGTAATCAGCCCCAGCATTTT. Translating it yields CASSRDSNQPQHF.

This clonotype was detected many times. This chain connects TRBV29-1 to TRBJ2-7, with 9 bases fitting TRBD1. V lost 7 bases, J lost 3 bases, and 4 bases stayed unmatched. Germline V gene lookup returns CDR1 SQVTM and CDR2 ANQGSEA. There are 12 residues in the CDR3. CDR3 loop: CSAGTGIYEQYF. CDR3 coding DNA: TGCAGCGCCGGGACAGGGATCTACGAGCAGTACTTC.

Within the sample, this clonotype is medium-sized. This chain uses TRBV29-1 with TRBJ2-1; TRBD2 aligns across 9 bases. Germline CDR1 and CDR2: SQVTM and ANQGSEA. After removal of 6 bases from V and 1 base from J, the junction contained 4 bases not matched to a gene. The CDR3 length is 14 residues. CDR3 sequence (DNA): TGCAGCGTGCTAGCGGGACCATCCTACAATGAGCAGTTCTTC. This codes for CSVLAGPSYNEQFF.

This clonotype qualifies as medium-sized. V usage is TRBV29-1 and J usage is TRBJ2-2, with D unresolved. Trimming stripped 0 bases from V and 5 bases from J, with 10 bases between. The CDR3 totals 14 residues. Germline CDR1 SQVTM, CDR2 ANQGSEA. The CDR3, as DNA: TGCAGCGTTGAAGAAACGAGGCAAACCGGGGAGCTGTTTTTT. Translated, it gives CSVEETRQTGELFF.

This clonotype was counted at least ten times. The chain couples TRBV20-1 to TRBJ1-1; D perhaps matches TRBD1 (6 bases). From germline, CDR1 is DFQATT and CDR2 SNEGSKA (reference sequence). The length of the CDR3 is 13 residues. The V end lost 3 bases, the J end lost 2 bases, and 10 bases lay between the germline ends. The CDR3 here is CSASSQGNTEAFF. CDR3 in DNA: TGCAGTGCTAGCTCACAGGGAAACACTGAAGCTTTCTTT.

Relative to its sample, this clonotype is medium-sized. This chain links TRBV10-3 with TRBJ1-1; D remains unclear. Trimming took 6 bases from V and 4 from J, leaving 15 bases between them. This CDR3 has 14 amino acids. The germline CDR1 and CDR2 sequences are ENHRY and SYGVKD. This CDR3 is CAIRKSGRGTEAFF. In DNA, the CDR3 is TGTGCCATCAGAAAAAGTGGGCGGGGCACTGAAGCTTTCTTT.

This clonotype has more than one count but fewer than ten. V is TRBV28 and J is TRBJ2-3, with 10 bases aligning to TRBD1. Looked up from germline, CDR1 is MDHEN and CDR2 is SYDVKM. The CDR3 contains 17 residues. V was clipped by 4 bases and J by 3 bases; unmatched bases: 10. CDR3 nucleotides: TGTGCCAGCAGTTCGCCGGGACAGGGGATTGGGACAGATACGCAGTATTTT. Its protein is CASSSPGQGIGTDTQYF.

There are many counts of this clonotype. The chain couples TRBV11-2 to TRBJ2-1; perhaps TRBD2 as D (7 bases). CDR1 and CDR2 from the germline V gene are SGHAT and FQNNGV. The V gene lost 7 bases and the J gene lost 7 bases, with 17 bases spanning the gap. The CDR3 is 14 residues long. The CDR3 spells CASTPLGGRNEQFF. CDR3 sequence (DNA): TGTGCCAGCACCCCACTGGGGGGGCGGAATGAGCAGTTCTTC.

This clonotype ranks as medium-sized. The rearrangement links TRBV5-1 to TRBJ1-5; TRBD1 agrees at 10 bases. V lost 5 bases, J lost 6 bases, and 8 bases stayed unmatched. Germline CDR1 reads SGHRS; CDR2 reads YFSETQ. CDR3 size: 15 residues. The CDR3 DNA reads TGCGCCAGCAGTACCGGGACAGGGGTTTGTCAGCCCCAGCATTTT. Protein sequence: CASSTGTGVCQPQHF.